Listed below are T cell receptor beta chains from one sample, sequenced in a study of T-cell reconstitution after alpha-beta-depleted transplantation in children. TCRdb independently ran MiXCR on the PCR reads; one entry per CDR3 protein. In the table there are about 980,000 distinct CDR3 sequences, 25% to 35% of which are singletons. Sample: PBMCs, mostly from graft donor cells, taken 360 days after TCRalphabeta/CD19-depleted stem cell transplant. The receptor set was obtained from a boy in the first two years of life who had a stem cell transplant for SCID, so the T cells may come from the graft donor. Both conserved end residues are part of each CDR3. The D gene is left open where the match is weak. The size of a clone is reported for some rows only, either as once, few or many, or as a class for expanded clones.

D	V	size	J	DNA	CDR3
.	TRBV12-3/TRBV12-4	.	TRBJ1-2	TGTGCCAGCAGGATGAACAGTGATGGCTACACCTTC	CASRMNSDGYTF
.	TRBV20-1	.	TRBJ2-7	TGCAGTGCTAGAGCGGGGGTACAGTCCTACGAGCAGTACTTC	CSARAGVQSYEQYF
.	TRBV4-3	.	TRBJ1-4	TGCGCCAGCAGCTCACTTGGAGGGTCTACAACTAATGAAAAACTGTTTTTT	CASSSLGGSTTNEKLFF
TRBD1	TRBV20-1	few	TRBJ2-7	TGCAGTGCTCCGTCCGGCGTGGGACAGGGCCCCTACGAGCAGTACTTC	CSAPSGVGQGPYEQYF
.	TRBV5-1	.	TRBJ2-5	TGCGCCAGCAGCTCGCCTACGACTGAGCCAGAAGAGACCCAGTACTTC	CASSSPTTEPEETQYF
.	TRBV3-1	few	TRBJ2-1	TGTGCCAGCAGCCAAGTACTGGACAATGAGCAGTTCTTC	CASSQVLDNEQFF
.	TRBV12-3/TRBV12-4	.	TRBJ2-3	TGTGCCAGCAGTTTACGAAGCGTGGGCACAGATACGCAGTATTTT	CASSLRSVGTDTQYF
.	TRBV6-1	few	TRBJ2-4	TGTGCCAGCAGTGGGACGCTCCTCGCCAAAAACATTCAGTACTTC	CASSGTLLAKNIQYF
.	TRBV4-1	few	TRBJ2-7	TGCGCCAGCAGCCAAGAGGCCAGGGCGAACTACGAGCAGTACTTC	CASSQEARANYEQYF
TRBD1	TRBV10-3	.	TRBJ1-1	TGTGCCATCAGTGAGTTCAGGGGGCAGGGGTTAAACACTGAAGCTTTCTTT	CAISEFRGQGLNTEAFF
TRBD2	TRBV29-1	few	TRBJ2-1	TGCAACACGCGGGAGGGAAATGAGCAGTTCTTC	CNTREGNEQFF
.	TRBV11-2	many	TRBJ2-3	TGTGCCAGCAGCTTAGACCCCGGTTCAGATACGCAGTATTTT	CASSLDPGSDTQYF
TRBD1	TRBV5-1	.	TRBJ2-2	TGCGCCAGCAGCTCGCGACAGGGGAACACCGGGGAGCTGTTTTTT	CASSSRQGNTGELFF
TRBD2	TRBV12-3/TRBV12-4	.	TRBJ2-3	TGTGCCAGCAGCCCTACTATTTTGGGGCTAGCGGGGGGTACGCAGTATTTT	CASSPTILGLAGGTQYF
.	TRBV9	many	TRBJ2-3	TGTGCCAGCAGCCCCTGGACTGCCACAGATACGCAGTATTTT	CASSPWTATDTQYF
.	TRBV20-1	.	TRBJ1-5	TGCAGTGCTAGTGTGCTGACGGGAAATCAGCCCCAGCATTTT	CSASVLTGNQPQHF
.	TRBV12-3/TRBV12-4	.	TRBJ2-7	TGTGCCAGCATGGGGGGCGGGTCCCTCTCCTACGAGCAGTACTTC	CASMGGGSLSYEQYF
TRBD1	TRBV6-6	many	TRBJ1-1	TGTGCCAGCAGTAGGACAGGGACCACTGAAGCTTTCTTT	CASSRTGTTEAFF
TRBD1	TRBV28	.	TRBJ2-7	TGTGCCAGCAGGAAGACAGGGCCGATCGGCGAGCAGTACTTC	CASRKTGPIGEQYF
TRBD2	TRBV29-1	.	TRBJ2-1	TGCAGCGTTGAATTGTGGGCGGGGGGGCTTGTCAATGAGCAGTTCTTC	CSVELWAGGLVNEQFF
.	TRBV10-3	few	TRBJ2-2	TGTGCCATCAGGCAGGGAAACACCGGGGAGCTGTTTTTT	CAIRQGNTGELFF
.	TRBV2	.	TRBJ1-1	TGTGCCTTCAGTCCGAGTGGGCAGATGAACACTGAAGCTTTCTTT	CAFSPSGQMNTEAFF
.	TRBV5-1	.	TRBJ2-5	TGCGCCAGCAGCCCCCGGGAATTCCAAGAGACCCAGTACTTC	CASSPREFQETQYF
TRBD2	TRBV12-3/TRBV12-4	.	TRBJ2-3	TGTGCCAGCAGTTCCTTCCCAAGGAGCGGGAAGGGATCAGATACGCAGTATTTT	CASSSFPRSGKGSDTQYF
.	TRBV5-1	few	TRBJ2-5	TGCGCCAGCAGCTTCACGGAGCCAGAGACCCAGTACTTC	CASSFTEPETQYF
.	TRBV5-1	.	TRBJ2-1	TGCGCCAGCAGCCCGGGACCGCAGACGGACAATGAGCAGTTCTTC	CASSPGPQTDNEQFF
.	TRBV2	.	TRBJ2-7	TGTGCCAGCATGGAGAGAACGACGGACTACGAGCAGTACTTC	CASMERTTDYEQYF
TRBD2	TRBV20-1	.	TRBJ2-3	TGCAGTGCTAGGCACAGCGGGGGGCCTTACACAGATACGCAGTATTTT	CSARHSGGPYTDTQYF
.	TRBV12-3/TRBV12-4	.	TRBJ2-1	TGTGCCAGCAGTTTACTTAACAGGAATGAGCAGTTCTTC	CASSLLNRNEQFF
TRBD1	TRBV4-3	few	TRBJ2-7	TGCGCCAGCAGCCAAGATCCGGACAGGGTAGGCGAGCAGTACTTC	CASSQDPDRVGEQYF
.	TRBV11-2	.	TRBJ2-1	TGTGCCAGCAGCTTAGCCCCTGAGATCCCCGATGAGCAGTTCTTC	CASSLAPEIPDEQFF
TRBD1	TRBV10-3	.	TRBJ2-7	TGTGCCATCAGAAAGGACAGGGTCTACGAGCAGTACTTC	CAIRKDRVYEQYF
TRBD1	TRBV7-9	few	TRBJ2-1	TGTGCCAGCAGCTTAGCCCCGGGACAGGGGCCGTACAATGAGCAGTTCTTC	CASSLAPGQGPYNEQFF
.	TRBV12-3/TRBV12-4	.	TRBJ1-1	TGTGCCAGCAGCCCCGGGGGCGGCAATGAAGCTTTCTTT	CASSPGGGNEAFF
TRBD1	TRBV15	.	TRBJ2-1	TGTGCCACCAGCAGGTGGGACAGGGCCTACAATGAGCAGTTCTTC	CATSRWDRAYNEQFF
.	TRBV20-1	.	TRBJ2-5	TGCAGTGCTAGAGGCTTTCGGGGCAGCCACCAAGAGACCCAGTACTTC	CSARGFRGSHQETQYF
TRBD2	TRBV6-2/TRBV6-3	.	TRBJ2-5	TGTGCCAGCAGTTACTCAAGCGGGGGGACGCGGGAGACCCAGTACTTC	CASSYSSGGTRETQYF
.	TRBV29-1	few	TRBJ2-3	TGCAGCGTTGGAGCTTCATGGGGCACAGATACGCAGTATTTT	CSVGASWGTDTQYF
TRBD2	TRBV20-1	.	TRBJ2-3	TGCAGTGCTAGTAGGCAACTAGCGGGGGGGCTCGCAGATACGCAGTATTTT	CSASRQLAGGLADTQYF
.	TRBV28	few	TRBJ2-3	TGTGCCAGCACCCTGGGGGGGGGGCCCGATACGCAGTATTTT	CASTLGGGPDTQYF
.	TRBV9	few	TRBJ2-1	TGTGCCAGCAGCGTAGATGCCCACTACAATGAGCAGTTCTTC	CASSVDAHYNEQFF
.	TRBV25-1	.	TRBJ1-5	TGTGCCAGCAGTGAGGTGGGATTCAATCAGCCCCAGCATTTT	CASSEVGFNQPQHF
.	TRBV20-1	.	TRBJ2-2	TGCAGTGCTAGATCCTTCGACTCGGAGAGCGGGGAGCTGTTTTTT	CSARSFDSESGELFF
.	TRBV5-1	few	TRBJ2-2	TGCGCCAGCAGAAGGAGCGGACCGAACACCGGGGAGCTGTTTTTT	CASRRSGPNTGELFF
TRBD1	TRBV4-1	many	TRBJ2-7	TGCGCCAGCAGCCCTAGCCTGACAGGGCTCTCCTACGAGCAGTACTTC	CASSPSLTGLSYEQYF
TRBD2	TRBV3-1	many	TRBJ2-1	TGTGCCAGCAGCCAGGGACTAGCCGAGTACAATGAGCAGTTCTTC	CASSQGLAEYNEQFF
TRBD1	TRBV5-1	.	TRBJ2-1	TGCGCCAGCAGCTTGGGAGTACCGGGACAGGGAGCCAATGAGCAGTTCTTC	CASSLGVPGQGANEQFF
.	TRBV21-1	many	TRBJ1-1	TGTGCCAGCAGAAAGACAGGCCGCGGGGACACTGAAGCTTTCTTT	CASRKTGRGDTEAFF
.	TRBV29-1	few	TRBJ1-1	TGCAGCGTTGTTTCCGTTGCTGAAGCTTTCTTT	CSVVSVAEAFF
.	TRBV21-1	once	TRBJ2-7	TGTGCCAGCAGCCGCCGGGACAGGTTCTCCTACGAGCAGTACTTC	CASSRRDRFSYEQYF
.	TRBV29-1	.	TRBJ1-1	TGCAGCGTTGAAAGGCTGGCAGCAGTCGAAGCTTTCTTT	CSVERLAAVEAFF
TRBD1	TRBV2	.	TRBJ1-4	TGTGCCAGCAAGATGACAGGGGGTAACAATGAAAAACTGTTTTTT	CASKMTGGNNEKLFF
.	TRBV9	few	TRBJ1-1	TGTGCCAGCAGCGCCGCTCCGGGCTCAAGGAATGAAGCTTTCTTT	CASSAAPGSRNEAFF
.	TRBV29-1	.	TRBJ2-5	TGCAGCGTGGATGGATGGGAGGGGGAAGAGACCCAGTACTTC	CSVDGWEGEETQYF
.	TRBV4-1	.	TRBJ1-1	TGCGCCAGCAGCCAACCCGCTGGACAGTACCCTGAAGCTTTCTTT	CASSQPAGQYPEAFF